This T cell receptor (beta chain) was identified in a study of regulatory T cells in long-lasting Graves disease (dated by TCRdb to about 2021). In terms of the full investigation: Newly diagnosed Graves' disease patients had taken antithyroid drugs for less than 3 months. This study used TCR sequencing and RNA sequencing of peripheral blood to compare persistent Graves' disease patients against newly diagnosed Graves' disease patients. The study was registered as a clinical trial and conducted in China. A total of around 35 samples underwent TCR sequencing: about 13 from persistent and roughly 20 from newly diagnosed Graves' disease patients. Beyond this particular receptor, the publication reports: Sequencing and analysis were restricted to the TCR beta chain. Only peripheral blood was studied, because thyroid tissue, the primary lesion, was inaccessible. Persistent patients shared more public clonotypes among themselves (around 3,000) than newly diagnosed patients did (over 950). Persistent Graves' disease patients showed lower TCR Shannon entropy and fewer highly expanded clones than newly diagnosed patients, suggesting clonal expansion. Preferential use of TRBV28, TRBJ1-2 and TRBJ2-5 was observed in persistent disease, whereas TRBV20-1 and TRBJ2-1 were favored in newly diagnosed disease. The authors noted that the small sample size was a limitation that may lower accuracy.

The receptor library was made with multiplex PCR. Sequencing was performed on an Illumina HiSeq 4000. iRepertoire HTBI primers and Arm-PCR amplification of CDR3 regions were used to construct TCR beta libraries. Before sequencing, the PCR products went through gel purification. The original methods were these. A total of some 65 TRBV and approximately 15 TRBJ segments were identified across samples and were used for gene usage analysis of CDR3 amino acid clonotypes. COPE and FqMerger were used to merge filtered high-quality paired reads into contigs. BLAST was used to align contigs to IMGT TRBV, TRBD and TRBJ reference genes, and CDR3 was defined according to IMGT. Any clonotype with a frequency above 0.1% was counted as a highly expanded clone. Shannon entropy was used to measure repertoire diversity, and the Gini coefficient was used to measure V-J evenness. Clonotypes shared by more than one individual were considered public. TCRdb reworked the public reads: Q25 trimming with fastp, MiXCR clone assembly, productive beta chains retained. Rows with one shared CDR3 protein collapse into an entry with the most common genes and DNA. TCRdb's processing, not the authors', yielded these V and J calls. This sample comprises 500,000 or so distinct CDR3 sequences, around 15% of them detected only once. Around a quarter of the sample is taken by the ten largest.

This clonotype was counted many times. Its recognized antigen is unknown. Base quality data are lacking; no much larger clone is found one base away. The time point label corresponds to: newly diagnosed GD, antithyroid drugs for less than 3 months. For both TCR sequencing and RNA sequencing, RNA was extracted from PBMCs in TRIzol. The diagnosis of Graves' disease was made according to American Thyroid Association guidelines. The patients came from an endocrinology department in Xi'an, China. Each patient gave about 10 milliliters of peripheral blood, collected in an EDTA anticoagulant tube. Ficoll Paque Plus density gradient separation was used to isolate PBMCs, and no further T cell sorting was performed. An Agilent 2100 Bioanalyzer and agarose gel were used to check RNA quality, while a NanoDrop 2000 measured RNA concentration. Per the germline V gene, SGHTA is the CDR1 and FQGNSA is the CDR2. Reading from cysteine to phenylalanine, the CDR3 counts 14 amino acids. Of all the DNA, just the CDR3 is kept, 42 bases in frame from base 1. V is reduced by 1 base and J by 9 bases, leaving a spacing of 15 bases between them.

The same sample was also used in a study of T cells in Graves' hyperthyroidism and ophthalmopathy. Reported in the second study: Stable Graves' hyperthyroidism was defined as the absence of progression to ophthalmopathy over 18 months of follow-up. Hyperthyroidism patients were newly diagnosed, with disease duration under 2 months, and aged 18 to 65 years. Patients with uncontrolled infections, other autoimmune diseases, pregnancy or lactation were excluded. Diagnoses were based on clinical symptoms, serum thyroxine and TRAb, thyroid ultrasound and orbital computed tomography. The first round of RT-PCR for the TCR CDR3 was performed with the HTBI primer set and the Qiagen OneStep RT-PCR kit. Most expanded thyroid clonotypes (frequency above 0.001) were also detected in blood, suggesting blood repertoires may reflect thyroid immune responses. Ophthalmopathy was separated from stable hyperthyroidism by a 13 V-J signature model, with roughly 88% sensitivity and roughly 84% specificity obtained in cross-validation and 80%/75% obtained in testing. During validation, the model predicted progression to ophthalmopathy a median of roughly 7.1 months ahead of onset, with roughly 65% sensitivity and 72% to 85% specificity. TCR V-J signatures able to tell the groups apart were searched for in a discovery cohort of 90 to 100 patients, of whom over 40 had Graves' ophthalmopathy and around 58 had stable Graves' hyperthyroidism. Prospective prediction of ophthalmopathy was tested in an independent validation cohort consisting of about 20 hyperthyroidism patients and some 16 patients who later progressed to ophthalmopathy. For training and testing, the roughly 97 patients in the discovery cohort were randomly divided in a 7:3 ratio. The study also compared thyroid tissue and blood T-cell repertoires from several Graves' hyperthyroidism patients. After sampling, hyperthyroidism patients received methimazole starting at 30 mg daily, and ophthalmopathy patients received high-dose intravenous methylprednisolone. The libraries were constructed in a second round of multiplex PCR and then size-selected and purified. Libraries were sequenced paired-end with 100 bp reads on an Illumina HiSeq2000. SOAPnuke was used to process the raw data, throwing out any read that contained adapters or uncalled bases, had a mean Phred below 15, or lacked an exact constant-primer or identifier match. High-quality paired reads were merged using COPE v1.2.5, and each unique nucleotide sequence was defined as a clonotype. Clonotypes were aligned to IMGT TRBV, TRBD and TRBJ reference segments using MiTCR v1.1. The analysis was restricted to V-J combinations with a frequency above 0.0001, which together covered over 99% of the repertoires. The TCS score was defined as F50 (clonal expansion) divided by E x V (chaos), with BLOSUM62-based TCRdist calculated between CDR3 peptides within each V-J. Welch's t-statistics and random forest reduced 514 V-J features to 10 to 15, which were used in a naive Bayes classifier (R e1071). Sample size was not statistically predetermined, and blinding of investigators to group allocation was not performed. The paper describes TCR Vbeta CDR3 sequencing of 130 to 150 peripheral blood samples, made up of under 50 ophthalmopathy patients, roughly 72 hyperthyroidism patients and 17 progressor patients.

The sequence was obtained from a woman aged 35 to 60 with Graves disease. Donor details come from another sample of the same person, matched by shared clones. Sequencing was performed on peripheral blood mononuclear cells (PBMCs), taken at new diagnosis, from a patient treated with antithyroid drugs. The V and J genes are TRBV7-2 and TRBJ2-5, and possibly TRBD1, on 6 matching bases. The DNA sequence is TGTGCCAGCAGCTTAGGACAGGTTATGTCGGCCCAGTACTTC. This codes for CASSLGQVMSAQYF.